What follows is one TCR beta chain and its context. The entry originates in a study of cytomegalovirus exposure and HLA in healthy donors. This PCR relied on a set of 60 Vbeta primers and 13 Jbeta primers. Profiling relied on immunoSEQ multiplex PCR, and the TCRdb table lists in-frame clones only, not all of them. The sample consists of fewer than 250,000 clones, over 80% of them appearing once. V lost 6 bases, J lost 2 bases, and 5 bases stayed unmatched. CDR3 length: 15 residues. From germline, CDR1 is MNHEY and CDR2 SVGAGI. The gene calls are TRBV6-5 and TRBJ1-3, with 9 bases matching TRBD1. This receptor was identified in a man aged 25-45 years in good health and CMV-seronegative. The sequencing input was PBMCs. CDR3 nucleotide sequence: TGTGCCAGCAGCCGGGACAGGGATCCTGGAAACACCATATATTTT. Translated, it gives CASSRDRDPGNTIYF.